This T cell receptor (beta chain) originates from a study of identical twins. The CDR3 consists of 13 residues. Germline-derived CDR1 and CDR2 are SNHLY and FYNNEI. The V end was cut by 6 bases, the J end by 10 bases, with 18 bases between. Using its own MiXCR run on the 5' RACE reads, TCRdb lists one record per CDR3 protein. This table has about 250,000 distinct CDR3 sequences, over 13% appearing once. What was sequenced was memory (CD45RO+) T cells sorted from blood. The TCR originated in a woman under 30 in good health. This chain joins TRBV2 and TRBJ1-1; D might be TRBD1 (6 bases). In DNA, the CDR3 is TGTGCCAGCAGGTCCGGACAGCCGACAGGAGCTTTCTTT. This translates into CASRSGQPTGAFF.